The clone carrying this T cell receptor beta chain came up once. These data come from a study of blood T cell repertoires in COVID-19. Clones were read by immunoSEQ multiplex PCR, and TCRdb kept only the in-frame ones, dropping some. The data show roughly 140,000 clones, around 84% seen once. The sample consisted of PBMCs or T cells enriched from blood (not recorded which). This clonotype was sampled from a man aged 45-65 years who had recovered from COVID-19.

The CDR3 protein is CASGPRGGWQETQYF. CDR3 DNA sequence: TGTGCCAGCGGACCTCGTGGGGGGTGGCAAGAGACCCAGTACTTC. The J gene is TRBJ2-5, the V gene TRBV5-4; D is perhaps TRBD2 (6 bases). V lost 7 bases and J lost 2, with 18 bases in between. The V gene's germline CDR1 is SGHNT and CDR2 YYREEE (reference sequence). The CDR3 totals 15 residues.